These 14 T cell receptor beta chains share one sample of origin, sequenced in a study of Graves' ophthalmopathy and Graves' hyperthyroidism. CDR3 regions of TCR beta were amplified from RNA transcripts. First-round RT-PCR with HTBI primers preceded a second-round multiplex PCR. TCRdb reprocessed the multiplex PCR reads with MiXCR, giving one entry per CDR3 protein. Here the sample spans roughly 400,000 distinct CDR3 sequences, approximately 20% being singletons. Sequenced input: peripheral blood. These receptors all stem from a woman between 18 and 29 years old with Graves' ophthalmopathy.

This clonotype was seen repeatedly, ten times or more. The V call is TRBV10-3, the J call TRBJ1-5; weak D call: TRBD1 (6 bases). Germline V gene sequence: CDR1 ENHRY, CDR2 SYGVKD. The V and J ends lost 5 bases and 6 bases respectively, with 14 bases between them. The CDR3 runs to 14 residues. CDR3 nucleotide sequence: TGTGCCATCAGTTCAGGGGACGGTGGTCAGCCCCAGCATTTT. Translated, it gives CAISSGDGGQPQHF.

This clonotype was counted at least ten times. The J gene is TRBJ2-6, the V gene TRBV7-3; D is undetermined. The CDR3 covers 17 residues. CDR1 SGHTA and CDR2 FQGTGA come from the germline V gene. Trimming removed 2 bases at V and 2 bases at J, with 13 bases between. The CDR3 DNA is TGTGCCAGCAGCTTACGTGGGCTTGGCACTGGGGCCAACGTCCTGACTTTC. Protein product: CASSLRGLGTGANVLTF.

This clonotype was counted at least ten times. CDR3 sequence (DNA): TGTGCCAGCAGTTTGGGGACAGTGGAAAATGAAGCTTTCTTT. It specifies CASSLGTVENEAFF. This sequence joins TRBV6-2 or TRBV6-3 and TRBJ1-1; TRBD1 agrees at 7 bases. The CDR3 sequence is 14 residues long. The V gene's germline CDR1 is MNHEY and CDR2 SVGEGT. The junction had 9 bases not matched to a gene; V was cut back by 4 bases and J by 7 bases.

The chain recombines TRBV15 with TRBJ2-7; 7 nucleotides line up with TRBD2. CDR1 is LNHNV and CDR2 is YYDKDF in the germline V gene (reference sequence). The CDR3 spans 17 residues. V dropped 1 base and J dropped 2; count of bases not matched to a gene: 11. The CDR3 here is CATSRGISASGTYEQYF. For the CDR3, the DNA is TGTGCCACCAGCAGAGGAATATCGGCTAGCGGAACCTACGAGCAGTACTTC. The whole variable domain, filled in from reference TRBV15 and TRBJ2-7, reads DAMVIQNPRYQVTQFGKPVTLSCSQTLNHNVMYWYQQKSSQAPKLLFHYYDKDFNNEADTPDNFQSRRPNTSFCFLDIRSPGLGDTAMYLCATSRGISASGTYEQYFGPGTRLTVT.

This clonotype was seen ten or more times. The chain combines TRBV12-3 or TRBV12-4 with TRBJ1-1, with D unclear. V lost 1 base and J 1 base, leaving 10 bases between the germline ends. The CDR3 covers 15 residues. The CDR3 region has the DNA TGTGCCAGCAGTTTAGGGGCAGAGGCGAACACTGAAGCTTTCTTT. As protein: CASSLGAEANTEAFF.

The chain carries TRBV6-1 and TRBJ2-6; D gene unclear. V gave up 6 bases and J gave up 5 bases, with 14 bases separating them. The CDR3 loop spans 15 amino acids. Germline CDR1 MNHNS, CDR2 SASEGT. CDR3 loop: CASSTNQVRANVLTF. CDR3 in DNA: TGTGCCAGCAGCACTAACCAGGTTAGGGCCAACGTCCTGACTTTC.

This chain joins TRBV10-3 and TRBJ1-2, with unresolved D. The CDR3 length is 12 residues. CDR1 is ENHRY and CDR2 is SYGVKD in the germline V gene. Trimming shortened V by 10 bases and J by 5 bases, and 14 bases separated the two germline ends. CDR3 sequence (DNA): TGTGCCACCGCCGAGAACAAGTATGGCTACACCTTC. Translated, it gives CATAENKYGYTF.

This clonotype was seen many times. The rearrangement joins TRBV20-1 to TRBJ2-4, with unresolved D. Germline assignment: CDR1 DFQATT and CDR2 SNEGSKA (reference sequence). The CDR3 consists of 15 residues. V was shortened by 3 bases and J by 0 bases, with 12 bases between the two germline ends. CDR3 residues: CSAREQSLAKNIQYF. The CDR3 DNA is TGCAGTGCTAGGGAGCAGTCACTAGCCAAAAACATTCAGTACTTC.

This clonotype occurred many times. This chain uses TRBV6-4 with TRBJ1-1; maybe TRBD1 (6 bases). This CDR3 is built from 13 residues. Trimming stripped 3 bases from V and 1 base from J, with 6 bases between. Germline V gene lookup returns CDR1 MRHNA and CDR2 SNTAGT. CDR3 residues: CASSEGANTEAFF. The DNA for the CDR3 is TGTGCCAGCAGTGAGGGGGCGAACACTGAAGCTTTCTTT.

This clonotype was counted ten times or more. This rearrangement joins TRBV3-1 to TRBJ1-1, with 8 bases that match TRBD1. The CDR3 extends over 18 amino acids. Germline assignment: CDR1 LGHDT and CDR2 YNNKEL (reference sequence). J was trimmed by 0 bases and V by 0 bases; bases with no gene match: 9. CDR3 residues: CASSQEEDRGLMNTEAFF. The CDR3 region has the DNA TGTGCCAGCAGCCAAGAGGAAGACAGGGGACTTATGAACACTGAAGCTTTCTTT.

This clonotype was picked up many times. A much larger clone is a single base away; this may be a read error. The genes are TRBV28 and TRBJ2-7; 13 nucleotides line up with TRBD2. In germline, CDR1 is MDHEN, CDR2 SYDVKM. This CDR3 spans 16 amino acids. The CDR3 DNA reads TGTGCCAGCAGGACCGGGACTAGCGGGACCCACTACGAGCGGTACTTC. Protein: CASRTGTSGTHYERYF.

This clonotype was counted many times. The chain is built from TRBV6-2 or TRBV6-3 and TRBJ2-7, with D maybe TRBD2 (6 bases). V was shortened by 7 bases and J by 3 bases, with 16 bases between the two germline ends. Germline CDR1 MNHEY, CDR2 SVGEGT. CDR3 length: 14 amino acids. The CDR3 loop is CASTNSGLYYEQYF. DNA for the CDR3: TGTGCCAGCACCAACTCGGGACTCTACTACGAGCAGTACTTC.

This clonotype was counted at least ten times. The chain carries TRBV5-1 and TRBJ1-1; TRBD1 might be the D (6 bases). Germline CDR1 is SGHRS and CDR2 is YFSETQ. V lost 4 bases and J 3 bases, leaving 19 bases between the germline ends. CDR3 length: 16 amino acids. CDR3 region: CASSKGGTRGYTEAFF. DNA for the CDR3: TGCGCCAGCAGCAAAGGGGGGACAAGAGGATACACTGAAGCTTTCTTT. Using reference TRBV5-1 and TRBJ1-1 for the parts outside the CDR3, the full variable domain is KAGVTQTPRYLIKTRGQQVTLSCSPISGHRSVSWYQQTPGQGLQFLFEYFSETQRNKGNFPGRFSGRQFSNSRSEMNVSTLELGDSALYLCASSKGGTRGYTEAFFGQGTRLTVV.

This rearrangement joins TRBV6-1 to TRBJ1-3; D is unclear. Trimming left V 9 bases short and J 7 bases short, with 28 bases between. The germline gives CDR1 MNHNS, CDR2 SASEGT. CDR3 length: 17 residues. CDR3 sequence (DNA): TGTGCCAGTAGCGGGAGTGGTGCCGGGGAGCCCTCGAACACCATATATTTT. This sequence encodes CASSGSGAGEPSNTIYF.